The clone carrying this T cell receptor (beta chain) has ten or more counts. This table comes from immunoSEQ multiplex PCR, and its TCRdb copy is limited to in-frame clones, with some not included. Of fewer than 350,000 clones in the sample, 88% were seen once. The sample comes from a study of blood T cell repertoires in COVID-19. Participants spanned ages about 18 to 89 years and resided in 20 to 30 US areas. The sequencing input was PBMCs or T cells enriched from blood (not recorded which). This TCR was recovered from an older woman in a cohort exposed to, infected with or recovered from COVID-19 (not recorded which).

The CDR3 here is CASGTGTGGLGEKLFF. CDR3 DNA sequence: TGCGCCAGCGGAACCGGGACAGGGGGCCTCGGAGAAAAACTGTTTTTT. The rearrangement links TRBV5-1 to TRBJ1-4; 12 nucleotides align to TRBD1. V shed 7 bases and J 8 bases; nucleotides not matched to a gene: 12. The CDR3 sequence is 16 residues long. Germline assignment: CDR1 SGHRS and CDR2 YFSETQ.